The 25 T cell receptor beta chains below all came from one sample that was sequenced in a study of cytomegalovirus exposure and HLA in healthy donors. The PCR employed 60 Vbeta primers together with 13 Jbeta primers. Clones were read by immunoSEQ multiplex PCR, and TCRdb kept only the in-frame ones, dropping some. The sample records 200,000 to 250,000 clones, around 80% being singletons. Input material: PBMCs. Source of these receptors: a woman aged 60-75 years in good health and CMV-seropositive.

This clone was picked up one time. J is TRBJ2-4 and V is TRBV7-2, with D possibly TRBD1 on 6 matching bases. Germline V gives CDR1 SGHTA, CDR2 FQGNSA. There are 15 residues in the CDR3. The V end was cut by 5 bases, the J end by 1 base, with 12 bases between. This CDR3 reads CASSTYRGAKNIQYF. The CDR3, as DNA: TGTGCCAGCAGCACGTATAGGGGGGCCAAAAACATTCAGTACTTC. Looking up the rest from reference TRBV7-2 and TRBJ2-4 gives the full variable domain: GAGVSQSPSNKVTEKGKDVELRCDPISGHTALYWYRQSLGQGLEFLIYFQGNSAPDKSGLPSDRFSAERTGGSVSTLTIQRTQQEDSAVYLCASSTYRGAKNIQYFGAGTRLSVL.

This clone was detected only a few times. This chain joins TRBV6-5 and TRBJ1-1; the match to TRBD1 covers 8 bases. Losses at the gene ends were 0 bases for V and 4 bases for J; bases not matched to a gene: 7. This CDR3 has 16 amino acids. Germline V gene lookup returns CDR1 MNHEY and CDR2 SVGAGI. DNA of the CDR3: TGTGCCAGCAGTTACTCCCCTAGTACAGGGGGCACTGAAGCTTTCTTT. The encoded protein is CASSYSPSTGGTEAFF.

This chain uses TRBV6-5 with TRBJ2-5; weak D call: TRBD2 (5 bases). The CDR3 totals 13 residues. Trimming took off 7 bases at V and 11 bases at J, with 20 bases between the two ends. From germline, CDR1 is MNHEY and CDR2 SVGAGI. The CDR3 loop reads CASTSPAHWEQYF. Here the CDR3 DNA reads TGTGCCAGCACTTCCCCGGCCCACTGGGAGCAGTACTTC.

DNA of the CDR3: TGTGCCGGGTCGGGAGGCTACGAGCAGTACTTC. It specifies CAGSGGYEQYF. V and J are TRBV6-1 and TRBJ2-7, with TRBD2 matching 7 bases. Germline V gene sequence: CDR1 MNHNS, CDR2 SASEGT. The CDR3 is made up of 11 amino acids. After removal of 11 bases from V and 3 bases from J, the junction contained 4 bases not matched to a gene.

The chain carries TRBV6-5 and TRBJ1-2; perhaps TRBD1 as D (5 bases). Germline V gene sequence: CDR1 MNHEY, CDR2 SVGAGI. This CDR3 is 16 amino acids long. The germline V and J ends were trimmed by 2 bases and 6 bases, with 19 bases remaining between them. The CDR3 sequence: CASSYDQAGGYDGYTF. CDR3 nucleotide sequence: TGTGCCAGCAGTTACGACCAGGCGGGGGGGTATGATGGCTACACCTTC.

On this clone itself: This specimen includes other DNA sequences encoding the same CDR3. The chain has TRBV6-5 and TRBJ1-5; D might be TRBD1 (5 bases). The V gene lost 5 bases and the J gene lost 0 bases, with 8 bases spanning the gap. CDR1 is MNHEY and CDR2 is SVGAGI in the germline V gene. This CDR3 is 14 amino acids long. CDR3 coding DNA: TGTGCCAGCAGTGGGACTTATAGCAATCAGCCCCAGCATTTT. The encoded protein is CASSGTYSNQPQHF.

The rearrangement links TRBV5-4 to TRBJ2-7; tentatively, D is TRBD1 (6 bases). This CDR3 spans 16 amino acids. The germline V gene has CDR1 SGHNT and CDR2 YYREEE (reference sequence). With 4 bases removed from V and 5 bases from J, the gap between germline ends came to 22 bases. The CDR3 region is CASSPRGGQGAHEQYF. The CDR3 DNA is TGTGCCAGCAGCCCCAGGGGCGGCCAAGGGGCTCACGAGCAGTACTTC.

This clone was recorded only once. The rearrangement uses TRBV21-1 and TRBJ2-1; the D call of TRBD2 is as the table states it, not checked on the DNA. TRBV21-1 is annotated as a pseudogene. CDR3 size: 15 residues. The CDR3 DNA reads TGTGCCAGCAGCAAAGCCTCTAGCGGGGGTAATGAGCAGTTCTTC. It yields the protein CASSKASSGGNEQFF.

The chain links TRBV11-2 to TRBJ2-7; 8 bases line up with TRBD1. V was pared by 5 bases and J by 3 bases, with 9 bases of the junction left unmatched. Germline V gene sequence: CDR1 SGHAT, CDR2 FQNNGV. The CDR3 extends over 15 amino acids. The chain's CDR3 is CASSHRGQAFYEQYF. For the CDR3, the DNA is TGTGCCAGCAGCCACCGGGGACAGGCTTTCTACGAGCAGTACTTC.

The gene calls are TRBV18 and TRBJ2-7, with D possibly matching TRBD2 (5 bases). Germline V gene lookup returns CDR1 KGHSH and CDR2 LQKENI. The CDR3 covers 12 residues. The ends were cut back, 8 bases at V and 5 bases at J, with 13 bases in the middle. The CDR3: CASRTATDEQYF. The CDR3 DNA is TGTGCCAGCCGGACTGCCACAGACGAGCAGTACTTC.

The chain employs TRBV4-2 and TRBJ1-5; possible D gene TRBD1, 6 bases. Trimming took off 1 base at V and 1 base at J, with 8 bases between the two ends. Per the germline V gene, CDR1 is LGHNA and CDR2 is YNFKEQ. This CDR3 spans 15 amino acids. The CDR3 sequence is CASSQVQGSNQPQHF. CDR3 DNA: TGTGCCAGCAGCCAAGTTCAGGGGAGCAATCAGCCCCAGCATTTT.

The V and J genes are TRBV6-5 and TRBJ2-7, with 9 bases fitting TRBD1. Germline trimming cut 6 bases from V and 6 bases from J; bases unmatched to any gene: 9. The germline gives CDR1 MNHEY, CDR2 SVGAGI. The CDR3 loop spans 14 amino acids. The CDR3 nucleotides are TGTGCCAGCAGCCACGGGACAGGGTGGGTCGAGCAGTACTTC. Translation gives CASSHGTGWVEQYF.

The chain is built from TRBV5-1 and TRBJ2-5; 8 nucleotides align to TRBD1. The assigned J gene may be wrong: the sequence end matches TRBJ2-7 better. In germline, CDR1 is SGHRS, CDR2 YFSETQ. This CDR3 spans 14 amino acids. CDR3 residues: CASSLEQGANEQYF. The CDR3 region has the DNA TGCGCCAGCAGCCTGGAGCAGGGGGCGAACGAGCAGTACTTC.

V and J are TRBV13 and TRBJ1-5; no firm D call. The germline gives CDR1 PRHDT, CDR2 FYEKMQ (reference sequence). The V end was cut by 5 bases, the J end by 9 bases, with 8 bases between. This CDR3 contains 11 residues. The CDR3 spells CASSPRGPQHF. CDR3 nucleotide sequence: TGTGCCAGCAGCCCCCGGGGGCCCCAGCATTTT.

V is TRBV18 and J is TRBJ2-7, with TRBD2 matching 12 bases. J was trimmed by 4 bases and V by 0 bases; bases with no gene match: 1. The germline CDR1 and CDR2 sequences are KGHSH and LQKENI. This CDR3 comprises 15 residues. This CDR3 reads CASSPPGLAGYEQYF. CDR3 in DNA: TGTGCCAGCTCACCACCGGGACTAGCGGGTTACGAGCAGTACTTC.

The chain combines TRBV2 with TRBJ2-7, with 11 positions matching TRBD2. Trimming took 6 bases from V and 6 from J; bases not matched to a gene: 10. Per germline, CDR1 SNHLY and CDR2 FYNNEI. CDR3 length: 15 residues. CDR3 residues: CASRLAGVPFGEQYF. As DNA, the CDR3 is TGTGCCAGCAGACTAGCGGGAGTGCCATTCGGCGAGCAGTACTTC. Based on the CDR3 plus reference TRBV2 and TRBJ2-7, the full variable domain is EPEVTQTPSHQVTQMGQEVILRCVPISNHLYFYWYRQILGQKVEFLVSFYNNEISEKSEIFDDQFSVERPDGSNFTLKIRSTKLEDSAMYFCASRLAGVPFGEQYFGPGTRLTVT.

The J gene is TRBJ2-2, the V gene TRBV6-1; D is possibly TRBD2 (5 bases). The CDR3 loop spans 15 amino acids. Germline V gene lookup returns CDR1 MNHNS and CDR2 SASEGT. V was trimmed by 8 bases and J by 7 bases, leaving 20 bases between them. CDR3 protein: CASFPRRLPNGELFF. As DNA, the CDR3 is TGTGCCAGCTTCCCTCGGAGGCTGCCTAACGGGGAGCTGTTTTTT.

This clone was observed once. This sequence joins TRBV19 and TRBJ1-2; D possibly corresponds to TRBD1 (6 bases). Trimming took 2 bases from V and 6 from J, leaving 13 bases between them. The CDR3 contains 14 residues. Germline assignment: CDR1 LNHDA and CDR2 SQIVND (reference sequence). The CDR3: CASSIYREKHGYTF. The CDR3 DNA reads as TGTGCCAGTAGTATATACAGGGAAAAGCATGGCTACACCTTC. Full variable domain (outside the CDR3, taken from reference TRBV19 and TRBJ1-2): DGGITQSPKYLFRKEGQNVTLSCEQNLNHDAMYWYRQDPGQGLRLIYYSQIVNDFQKGDIAEGYSVSREKKESFPLTVTSAQKNPTAFYLCASSIYREKHGYTFGSGTRLTVV.

V is TRBV11-2 and J is TRBJ1-4, with TRBD1 matching over 9 bases. The CDR3 sequence is 17 residues long. The germline V gene has CDR1 SGHAT and CDR2 FQNNGV. V lost 4 bases, J lost 4 bases, and 10 bases stayed unmatched. Written as DNA, the CDR3 is TGTGCCAGCAGCTCCGGACAGGGGAAAACGTTTAATGAAAAACTGTTTTTT. Translation gives CASSSGQGKTFNEKLFF. The full variable domain, its missing parts supplied by reference TRBV11-2 and TRBJ1-4, is EAGVAQSPRYKIIEKRQSVAFWCNPISGHATLYWYQQILGQGPKLLIQFQNNGVVDDSQLPKDRFSAERLKGVDSTLKIQPAKLEDSAVYLCASSSGQGKTFNEKLFFGSGTQLSVL.

The CDR3 loop is CASSQALGRPGGEQYF. DNA of the CDR3: TGTGCCAGCAGCCAGGCTCTGGGGCGGCCCGGGGGCGAGCAGTACTTC. The chain joins TRBV4-2 to TRBJ2-7; D might be TRBD2 (6 bases). The CDR3 covers 16 residues. CDR1 and CDR2 (germline): LGHNA, YNFKEQ. Trimming pared 3 bases from V and 6 bases from J, leaving 21 bases between.

A word on this clone: An end of the junction does not agree with germline; a read error may underlie this. The V and J genes are TRBV5-1 and TRBJ1-1; TRBD1 agrees at 8 bases. The CDR3 has 12 amino acids. The germline V gene encodes CDR1 SGHRS and CDR2 YFSETQ. The CDR3, as DNA: TGCGCCAGCAGCTTGGAGGTTGGGACAGGTATGTTT. Translated, it gives CASSLEVGTGMF.

This chain uses TRBV6-5 with TRBJ2-5, with TRBD1 matching over 9 bases. J was trimmed by 11 bases and V by 4 bases; bases with no gene match: 14. The CDR3 contains 15 residues. Per germline, CDR1 MNHEY and CDR2 SVGAGI. The CDR3 sequence is CASSSPGQGVLEQYF. The CDR3 nucleotides read TGTGCCAGCAGTTCCCCGGGACAGGGCGTTTTGGAGCAGTACTTC.

The genes are TRBV5-1 and TRBJ1-2; a possible D gene is TRBD1 (6 bases). This CDR3 contains 16 residues. V was cut by 0 bases and J by 4 bases, with 16 bases left in between. Germline V lookup: CDR1 SGHRS, CDR2 YFSETQ. The CDR3 sequence: CASSLDAGATFYGYTF. CDR3 nucleotide sequence: TGCGCCAGCAGCTTGGATGCAGGGGCGACCTTCTATGGCTACACCTTC.

This clone was detected once. The V and J genes are TRBV6-5 and TRBJ2-1; a possible D gene is TRBD2 (5 bases). Germline V gives CDR1 MNHEY, CDR2 SVGAGI. Trimming took 5 bases from V and 4 from J, leaving 12 bases between them. The CDR3 runs to 14 residues. Here the CDR3 DNA reads TGTGCCAGCAGTAACCTGGACTTGTACAATGAGCAGTTCTTC. This sequence encodes CASSNLDLYNEQFF.

The gene calls are TRBV7-2 and TRBJ2-7; the match to TRBD2 covers 10 bases. The CDR3 totals 13 residues. CDR1 and CDR2 from the germline V gene are SGHTA and FQGNSA. V was pared by 8 bases and J by 0 bases, with 1 base of the junction left unmatched. The CDR3 nucleotides read TGTGCCAGCGGACTAGCGGCCTCCTACGAGCAGTACTTC. Residues: CASGLAASYEQYF.